This TCR beta chain was profiled in a study of T-cell memory formation after mild COVID-19. This clonotype was counted a few times. Its antigen remains unknown. MiXCR, applied by TCRdb to the 5' RACE reads, yields one record per CDR3 protein. The sample yields approximately 340,000 distinct CDR3 sequences, about an eighth seen once. Study observations and caveats: The pre-infection memory compartment contained some responding clones, suggesting cross-reactive memory joined.

CDR1 is SGHTA, CDR2 FQGNSA, per germline. V lost 4 bases and J 3 bases, leaving 6 bases between the germline ends. The CDR3 length is 12 residues. Sequencing was carried out using PBMCs or a T cell subset sorted from them (not recorded which). This sequence was found in a man between 18 and 35 years old who had mild COVID-19 (a few samples of this study predate the infection). Cell type and time point are not known. The chain has TRBV7-2 and TRBJ2-5; no definite D call. The CDR3 region has the DNA TGTGCCAGCAGCTCACAGAAAGAGACCCAGTACTTC. It yields the protein CASSSQKETQYF.